These T cell receptor beta chains were read from a single sample in a study of blood T cell repertoires in COVID-19. Only in-frame clones appear in the TCRdb table, and some are missing; sequencing was by immunoSEQ multiplex PCR. The table includes about 65,000 clones, approximately 78% detected once. Sequencing was carried out using peripheral blood. These TCRs come from a man at least 80 years old with acute or convalescent COVID-19. Both conserved end residues are trimmed from each CDR3. Fields, in order: V gene, J gene, CDR3 protein.

TRBV12-3/TRBV12-4,TRBJ1-1,APRAGRAF
TRBV6-5,TRBJ1-5,ASSRRQGNQPQH
TRBV13,TRBJ2-5,ASSLGSEETQY
TRBV15,TRBJ2-5,ATSRGQGRVQETQY
TRBV28,TRBJ2-5,ASSLGTGPQETQY
TRBV6-5,TRBJ1-2,ASRPPAGYGYT
TRBV4-2,TRBJ2-7,ASSQFTGSDYEQY
TRBV19,TRBJ2-3,ASSTLSGSRTDTQY
TRBV28,TRBJ1-2,ASSSGTAANYGYT
TRBV19,TRBJ1-5,ASSPDRGSNQPQH
TRBV18,TRBJ1-3,ASSPTGPNSGNTIY
TRBV9,TRBJ1-4,ASSPTGGLEEKLF
TRBV2,TRBJ1-2,ASSEEGGVDGYT
TRBV7-9,TRBJ2-7,ASSAGQGIYEQY
TRBV19,TRBJ1-5,ASSTGAGGNQPQH
TRBV3-1/TRBV3-2,TRBJ2-3,ASSHRGSSRDTQY
TRBV7-3,TRBJ2-2,ASSLLSGRTGELF
TRBV9,TRBJ2-5,ASSGGLQQETQY
TRBV27,TRBJ2-3,ASGLAFTDTQY
TRBV18,TRBJ1-2,ASSLPGSKDGYGYT
TRBV24-1,TRBJ2-3,ATSDPFGGGPDTQY
TRBV7-2,TRBJ2-5,ASSLWDRVGETQY
TRBV9,TRBJ2-3,ASSAAGLAGEVGSADTQY
TRBV19,TRBJ1-1,ASSIEVSMNTEAF
TRBV11-2,TRBJ2-3,ASRQSGGAGDTQY
TRBV2,TRBJ1-5,ASRPGQNSNQPQH
TRBV6-6,TRBJ1-1,ASSSGRDTEAF
TRBV18,TRBJ1-2,ASSPLADPLFGYT
TRBV6-5,TRBJ1-2,ASSSLGYGYT
TRBV7-9,TRBJ1-5,ASSLEGKPQH
TRBV5-1,TRBJ2-3,ASSLNTGYTDTQY
TRBV7-9,TRBJ1-2,ASSHGQKNGYT
TRBV25-1,TRBJ1-1,ASSDVGQGRAYTEAF
TRBV5-1,TRBJ1-6,ASSFTGENSPLH
TRBV5-1,TRBJ2-4,ASNPEGAKNIQY